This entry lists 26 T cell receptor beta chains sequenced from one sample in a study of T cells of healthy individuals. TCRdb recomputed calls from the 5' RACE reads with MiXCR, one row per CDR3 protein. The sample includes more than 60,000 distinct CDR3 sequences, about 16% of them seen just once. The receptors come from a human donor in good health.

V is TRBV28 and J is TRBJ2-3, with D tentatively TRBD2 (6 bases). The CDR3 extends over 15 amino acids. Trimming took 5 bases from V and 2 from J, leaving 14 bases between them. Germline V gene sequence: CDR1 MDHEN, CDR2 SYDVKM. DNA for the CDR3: TGTGCCAGCAGTGGACCTGGGACTTCCACAGATACGCAGTATTTT. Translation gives CASSGPGTSTDTQYF.

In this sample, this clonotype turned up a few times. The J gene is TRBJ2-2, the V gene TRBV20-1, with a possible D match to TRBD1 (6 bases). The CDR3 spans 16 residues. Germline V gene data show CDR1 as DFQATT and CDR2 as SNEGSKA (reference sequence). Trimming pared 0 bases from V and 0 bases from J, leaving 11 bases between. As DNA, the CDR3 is TGCAGTGCTAGAGAAGCAGGGGCTTCGAACACCGGGGAGCTGTTTTTT. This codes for CSAREAGASNTGELFF.

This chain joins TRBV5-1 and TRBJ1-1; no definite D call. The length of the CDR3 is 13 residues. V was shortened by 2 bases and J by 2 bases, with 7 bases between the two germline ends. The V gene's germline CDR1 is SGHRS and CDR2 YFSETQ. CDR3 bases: TGCGCCAGCAGCTTAGACATAAACACTGAAGCTTTCTTT. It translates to CASSLDINTEAFF.

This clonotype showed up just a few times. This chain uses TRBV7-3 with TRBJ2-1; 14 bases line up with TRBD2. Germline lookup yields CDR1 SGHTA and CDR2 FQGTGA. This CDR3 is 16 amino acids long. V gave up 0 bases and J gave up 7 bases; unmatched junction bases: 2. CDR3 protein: CASSLTRLAGGNEQFF. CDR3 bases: TGTGCCAGCAGCTTAACTAGACTAGCGGGGGGGAATGAGCAGTTCTTC.

The CDR3 bases are TGTGCCAGCAGCCGCGGAGCTTACTATGGCTACACCTTC. Residues: CASSRGAYYGYTF. V usage is TRBV11-2 and J usage is TRBJ1-2; D gene unclear. CDR3 size: 13 residues. The V gene's germline CDR1 is SGHAT and CDR2 FQNNGV. V was shortened by 5 bases and J by 3 bases, with 10 bases between the two germline ends. Using reference TRBV11-2 and TRBJ1-2 for the parts outside the CDR3, the full variable domain is EAGVAQSPRYKIIEKRQSVAFWCNPISGHATLYWYQQILGQGPKLLIQFQNNGVVDDSQLPKDRFSAERLKGVDSTLKIQPAKLEDSAVYLCASSRGAYYGYTFGSGTRLTVV.

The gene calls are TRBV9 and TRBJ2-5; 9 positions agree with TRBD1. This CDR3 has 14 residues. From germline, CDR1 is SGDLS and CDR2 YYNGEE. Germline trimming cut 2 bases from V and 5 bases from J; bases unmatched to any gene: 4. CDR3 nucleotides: TGTGCCAGCAGCGTGAGGACAGGGGTGGAGACCCAGTACTTC. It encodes CASSVRTGVETQYF.

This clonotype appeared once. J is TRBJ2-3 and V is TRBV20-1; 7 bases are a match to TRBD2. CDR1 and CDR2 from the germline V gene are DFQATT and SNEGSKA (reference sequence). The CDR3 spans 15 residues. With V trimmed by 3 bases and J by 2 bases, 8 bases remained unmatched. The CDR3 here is CSASRGEGFTDTQYF. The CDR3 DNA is TGCAGTGCTAGCCGCGGGGAGGGATTCACAGATACGCAGTATTTT.

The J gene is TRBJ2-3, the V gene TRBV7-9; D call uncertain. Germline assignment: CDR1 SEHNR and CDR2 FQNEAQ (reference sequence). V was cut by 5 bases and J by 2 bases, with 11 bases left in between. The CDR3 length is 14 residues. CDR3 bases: TGTGCCAGCAGCACCGGGCAGGTCACAGATACGCAGTATTTT. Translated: CASSTGQVTDTQYF.

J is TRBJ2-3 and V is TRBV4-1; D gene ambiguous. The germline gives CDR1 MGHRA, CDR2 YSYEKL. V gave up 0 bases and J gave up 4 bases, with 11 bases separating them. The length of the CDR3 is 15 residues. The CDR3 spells CASSQDPRGPDTQYF. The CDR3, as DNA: TGCGCCAGCAGCCAAGATCCCCGAGGCCCAGATACGCAGTATTTT.

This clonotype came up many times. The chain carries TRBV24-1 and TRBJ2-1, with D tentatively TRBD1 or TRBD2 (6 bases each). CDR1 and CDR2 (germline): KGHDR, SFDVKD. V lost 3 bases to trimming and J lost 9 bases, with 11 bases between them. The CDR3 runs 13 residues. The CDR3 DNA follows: TGTGCCACCAGTGATAGGGGGGTGGGTGAGCAGTTCTTC. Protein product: CATSDRGVGEQFF.

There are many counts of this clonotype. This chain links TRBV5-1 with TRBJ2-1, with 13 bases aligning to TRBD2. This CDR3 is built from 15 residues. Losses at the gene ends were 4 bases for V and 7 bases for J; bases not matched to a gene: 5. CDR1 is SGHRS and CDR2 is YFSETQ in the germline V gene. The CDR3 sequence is CASSPGTSGANEQFF. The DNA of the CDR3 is TGCGCCAGCAGCCCCGGGACTAGCGGGGCGAATGAGCAGTTCTTC.

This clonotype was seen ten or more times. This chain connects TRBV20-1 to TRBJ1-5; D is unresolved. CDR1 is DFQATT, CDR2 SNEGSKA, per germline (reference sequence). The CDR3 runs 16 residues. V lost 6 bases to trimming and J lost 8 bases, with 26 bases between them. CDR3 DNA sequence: TGCAGTGCGAGACGGGAAGGATTGGGTCTGGTGAAGCCCCAGCATTTT. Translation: CSARREGLGLVKPQHF.

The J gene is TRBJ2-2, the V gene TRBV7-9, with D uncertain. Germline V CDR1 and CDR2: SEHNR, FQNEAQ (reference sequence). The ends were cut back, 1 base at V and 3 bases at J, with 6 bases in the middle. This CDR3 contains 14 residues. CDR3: CASSLEQYTGELFF. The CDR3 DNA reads TGTGCCAGCAGCTTAGAACAATACACCGGGGAGCTGTTTTTT.

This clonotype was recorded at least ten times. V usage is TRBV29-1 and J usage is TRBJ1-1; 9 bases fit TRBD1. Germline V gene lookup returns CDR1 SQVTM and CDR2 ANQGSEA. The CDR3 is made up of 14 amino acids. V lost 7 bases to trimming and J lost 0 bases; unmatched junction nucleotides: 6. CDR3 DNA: TGCAGCGCCTTACAGGGGGCGATGAACACTGAAGCTTTCTTT. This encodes CSALQGAMNTEAFF.

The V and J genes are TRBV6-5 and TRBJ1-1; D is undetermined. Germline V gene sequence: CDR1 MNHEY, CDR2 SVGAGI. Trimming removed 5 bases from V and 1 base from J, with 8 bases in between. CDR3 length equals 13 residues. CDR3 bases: TGTGCCAGCAGTGATTTGGCGAACACTGAAGCTTTCTTT. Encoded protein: CASSDLANTEAFF.

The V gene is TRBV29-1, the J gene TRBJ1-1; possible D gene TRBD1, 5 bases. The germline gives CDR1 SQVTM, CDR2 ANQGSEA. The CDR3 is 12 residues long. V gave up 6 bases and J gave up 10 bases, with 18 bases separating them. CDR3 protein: CSVRGGGWGAFF. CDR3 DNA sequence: TGCAGCGTCCGTGGTGGGGGATGGGGAGCTTTCTTT. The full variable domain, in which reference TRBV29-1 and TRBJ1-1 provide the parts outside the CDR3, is SAVISQKPSRDICQRGTSLTIQCQVDSQVTMMFWYRQQPGQSLTLIATANQGSEATYESGFVIDKFPISRPNLTFSTLTVSNMSPEDSSIYLCSVRGGGWGAFFGQGTRLTVV.

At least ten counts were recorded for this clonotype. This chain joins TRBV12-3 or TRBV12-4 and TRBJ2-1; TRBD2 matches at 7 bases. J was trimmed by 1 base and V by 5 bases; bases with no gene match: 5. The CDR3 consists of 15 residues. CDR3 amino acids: CASSPGGSSYNEQFF. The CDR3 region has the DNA TGTGCCAGCAGTCCTGGCGGGAGTTCCTACAATGAGCAGTTCTTC.

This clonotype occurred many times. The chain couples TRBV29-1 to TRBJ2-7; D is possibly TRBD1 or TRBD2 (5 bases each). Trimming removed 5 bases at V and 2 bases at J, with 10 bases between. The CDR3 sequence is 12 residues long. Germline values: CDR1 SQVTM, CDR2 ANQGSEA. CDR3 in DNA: TGCAGCGTTCGAGGGGCTGCCTACGAGCAGTACTTC. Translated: CSVRGAAYEQYF.

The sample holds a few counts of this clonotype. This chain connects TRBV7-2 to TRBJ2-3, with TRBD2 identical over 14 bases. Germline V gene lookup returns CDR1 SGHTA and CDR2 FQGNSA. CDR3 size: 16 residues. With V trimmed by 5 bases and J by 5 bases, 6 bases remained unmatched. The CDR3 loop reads CASSPGLAGGQDTQYF. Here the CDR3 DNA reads TGTGCCAGCAGCCCAGGACTAGCGGGAGGACAAGATACGCAGTATTTT. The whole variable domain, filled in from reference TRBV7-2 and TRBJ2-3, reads GAGVSQSPSNKVTEKGKDVELRCDPISGHTALYWYRQSLGQGLEFLIYFQGNSAPDKSGLPSDRFSAERTGGSVSTLTIQRTQQEDSAVYLCASSPGLAGGQDTQYFGPGTRLTVL.

CDR3 protein: CSARDSTTTLNAFF. For the CDR3, the DNA is TGCAGTGCTAGAGACTCAACAACCACCCTAAATGCTTTCTTT. J is TRBJ1-1 and V is TRBV20-1; D is unclear. V was cut by 0 bases and J by 11 bases, with 19 bases left in between. CDR1 and CDR2 from the germline V gene are DFQATT and SNEGSKA (reference sequence). The CDR3 extends over 14 amino acids.

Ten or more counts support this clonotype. CDR3 loop: CASSRQGYNTEAFF. The CDR3 region has the DNA TGTGCCAGCAGCCGACAGGGATATAACACTGAAGCTTTCTTT. J is TRBJ1-1 and V is TRBV3-1; TRBD1 matches at 7 bases. Trimming took 4 bases from V and 2 from J; bases not matched to a gene: 4. The CDR3 is 14 residues long. From germline, CDR1 is LGHDT and CDR2 YNNKEL (reference sequence).

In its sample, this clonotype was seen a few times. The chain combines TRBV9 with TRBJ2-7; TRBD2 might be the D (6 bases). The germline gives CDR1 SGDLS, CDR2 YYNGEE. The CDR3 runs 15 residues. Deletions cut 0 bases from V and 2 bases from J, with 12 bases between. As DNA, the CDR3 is TGTGCCAGCAGCGTAGACGTGGGAGGCCCCTACGAGCAGTACTTC. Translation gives CASSVDVGGPYEQYF.

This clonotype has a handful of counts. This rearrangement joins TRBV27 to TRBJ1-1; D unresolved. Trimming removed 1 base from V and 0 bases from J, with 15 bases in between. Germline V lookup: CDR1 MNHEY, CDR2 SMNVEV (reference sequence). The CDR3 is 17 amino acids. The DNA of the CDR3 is TGTGCCAGCAGTTTATACTTCGACACTCGACTGAACACTGAAGCTTTCTTT. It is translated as CASSLYFDTRLNTEAFF.

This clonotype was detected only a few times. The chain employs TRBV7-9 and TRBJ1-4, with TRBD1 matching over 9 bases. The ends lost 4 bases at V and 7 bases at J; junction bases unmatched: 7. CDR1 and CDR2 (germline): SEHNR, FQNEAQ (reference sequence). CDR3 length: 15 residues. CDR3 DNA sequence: TGTGCCAGCAGCTCAGGCCGGGACAGGGCTGAAAAACTGTTTTTT. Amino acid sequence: CASSSGRDRAEKLFF.

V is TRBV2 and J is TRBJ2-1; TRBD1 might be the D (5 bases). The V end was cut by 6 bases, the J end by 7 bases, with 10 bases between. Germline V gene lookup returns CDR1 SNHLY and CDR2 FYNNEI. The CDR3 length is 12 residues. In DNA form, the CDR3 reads TGTGCCAGCAGGACACAGGAGAATGAGCAGTTCTTC. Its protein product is CASRTQENEQFF.

The CDR3 loop reads CASREGGHNEQFF. The CDR3 region has the DNA TGTGCCAGTCGGGAGGGCGGACACAATGAGCAGTTCTTC. The rearrangement uses TRBV27 and TRBJ2-1; the match to TRBD2 covers 8 bases. The length of the CDR3 is 13 residues. The V segment lost 9 bases and the J segment 5 bases; nucleotides outside the gene matches: 6. CDR1 is MNHEY, CDR2 SMNVEV, per germline (reference sequence).